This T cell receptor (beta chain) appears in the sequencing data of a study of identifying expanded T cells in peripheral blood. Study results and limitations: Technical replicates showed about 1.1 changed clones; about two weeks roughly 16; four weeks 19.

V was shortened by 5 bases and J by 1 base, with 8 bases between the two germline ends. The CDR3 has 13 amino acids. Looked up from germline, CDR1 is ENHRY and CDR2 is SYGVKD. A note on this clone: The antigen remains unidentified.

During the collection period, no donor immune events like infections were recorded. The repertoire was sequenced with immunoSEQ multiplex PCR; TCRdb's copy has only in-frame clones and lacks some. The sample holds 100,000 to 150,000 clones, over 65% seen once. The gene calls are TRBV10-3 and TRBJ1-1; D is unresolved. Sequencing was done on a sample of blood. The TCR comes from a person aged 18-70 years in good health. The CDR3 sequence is CAISSTGNTEAFF. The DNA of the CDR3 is TGTGCCATCAGTTCCACGGGGAACACTGAAGCTTTCTTT.